The 10 T cell receptor beta chains below come from one sample, sequenced in a study of identical twins. TCRdb re-analysed the 5' RACE reads in MiXCR, keeping a single row per CDR3 protein. The table records under 1 million distinct CDR3 sequences, 9% to 15% of them present only once. These data were likewise used in another study, on yellow fever vaccine responses in identical twins.

Sample: PBMCs. Receptors were obtained from a young woman in good health.

The rearrangement uses TRBV10-3 and TRBJ2-3; 7 bases are a match to TRBD1. This CDR3 region has 15 residues. V dropped 5 bases and J dropped 1; count of bases not matched to a gene: 6. The germline V gene encodes CDR1 ENHRY and CDR2 SYGVKD. DNA for the CDR3: TGTGCCATCAGTCTCATCGGGACAGGCACAGATACGCAGTATTTT. This sequence encodes CAISLIGTGTDTQYF.

Only a few counts were recorded for this clonotype. The genes are TRBV7-8 and TRBJ2-1; D remains unclear. The CDR3 length is 16 residues. V gave up 5 bases and J gave up 0 bases, with 14 bases separating them. Germline CDR1 reads SGHVS; CDR2 reads FQNEAQ. In DNA, the CDR3 is TGTGCCAGCAGCCCCCAAATCTCTGTCTCCTACAATGAGCAGTTCTTC. It encodes CASSPQISVSYNEQFF.

The V gene is TRBV2, the J gene TRBJ1-1; D is possibly TRBD1 (5 bases). From germline, CDR1 is SNHLY and CDR2 FYNNEI. There are 11 residues in the CDR3. V gave up 3 bases and J gave up 8 bases, with 7 bases separating them. The CDR3 DNA follows: TGTGCCAGCAGTGAGGGGCTAGAAGCTTTCTTT. Translation gives CASSEGLEAFF.

This clonotype was seen a few times. This chain links TRBV4-1 with TRBJ2-3, with D possibly TRBD2 on 5 matching bases. The germline V gene has CDR1 MGHRA and CDR2 YSYEKL. V dropped 1 base and J dropped 0 bases, with 20 bases sitting between them. CDR3 size: 19 residues. The CDR3 DNA follows: TGCGCCAGCAGCCAAGGGATGGGGAGATTGGCGGTTAGCACAGATACGCAGTATTTT. Translated, it gives CASSQGMGRLAVSTDTQYF.

The CDR3, as DNA: TGTGCCAGCACCCTTGGACTAGCGGGACCCAATGAGCAGTTCTTC. It is translated as CASTLGLAGPNEQFF. The J gene is TRBJ2-1, the V gene TRBV6-1; 12 bases line up with TRBD2. The germline gives CDR1 MNHNS, CDR2 SASEGT. Trimming took 7 bases from V and 6 from J; bases not matched to a gene: 7. The CDR3 is 15 amino acids.

This clonotype was found a few times. V gene TRBV20-1 combines with J gene TRBJ2-5, with no clear D. CDR3 length: 13 amino acids. Trimming removed 2 bases at V and 1 base at J, with 8 bases between. Germline loops: CDR1 DFQATT, CDR2 SNEGSKA (reference sequence). The CDR3 protein is CSARPKSQETQYF. As DNA, the CDR3 is TGCAGTGCTAGACCTAAGAGCCAAGAGACCCAGTACTTC.

The table lists this clonotype with a few counts. The chain has TRBV7-9 and TRBJ2-5; D may be TRBD2 (6 bases). The V end lost 5 bases, the J end lost 5 bases, and 18 bases lay between the germline ends. The V gene's germline CDR1 is SEHNR and CDR2 FQNEAQ (reference sequence). This CDR3 spans 15 amino acids. The CDR3 coding sequence is TGTGCCAGCAGCCGTCGCACGGGGGTTCAGGAGACCCAGTACTTC. Translated, it gives CASSRRTGVQETQYF.

In this sample, this clonotype turned up many times. The chain uses TRBV24-1 and TRBJ1-2; no clear D. The CDR3 is made up of 10 amino acids. In germline, CDR1 is KGHDR, CDR2 SFDVKD. Trimming removed 10 bases from V and 8 bases from J, with 10 bases in between. This CDR3 is CATPLVGYTF. The DNA of the CDR3 is TGTGCCACGCCTCTGGTCGGCTACACCTTC.

The chain uses TRBV10-3 and TRBJ2-3; TRBD2 aligns across 11 bases. The trim removed 11 bases at V and 0 bases at J, leaving 16 bases unmatched. The CDR3 is made up of 18 amino acids. Germline-derived CDR1 and CDR2 are ENHRY and SYGVKD. The CDR3 reads CAARSSVTSGTSTDTQYF. The CDR3 coding sequence is TGTGCCGCCCGCTCGAGCGTGACTAGCGGGACGAGCACAGATACGCAGTATTTT.

The gene calls are TRBV29-1 and TRBJ2-1; no clear D. Trimming removed 4 bases from V and 0 bases from J, with 10 bases in between. This CDR3 has 14 amino acids. Looked up from germline, CDR1 is SQVTM and CDR2 is ANQGSEA. The CDR3 sequence: CSVVLGSSYNEQFF. CDR3 sequence (DNA): TGCAGCGTTGTTCTGGGAAGCTCCTACAATGAGCAGTTCTTC.